The present entry profiles one T cell receptor (beta chain) with its context. The record originates from a study of blood T cell repertoires in COVID-19. Sequencing used immunoSEQ multiplex PCR; TCRdb keeps in-frame clones, though not all of them. Here the sample spans a few hundred thousand clones, around 90% being singletons. This sequence was found in a woman aged 50 to 60 who had recovered from COVID-19. Sequenced input: peripheral blood.

This chain's CDR3 is CASSSPGSSGANVLTF. The CDR3 DNA sequence: TGTGCCAGCAGCTCGCCGGGGAGCTCTGGGGCCAACGTCCTGACTTTC. The V call is TRBV11-2, the J call TRBJ2-6; possibly TRBD2 for D (5 bases). There are 16 residues in the CDR3. CDR1 is SGHAT and CDR2 is FQNNGV in the germline V gene. V was clipped by 4 bases and J by 0 bases, with 10 bases between them.